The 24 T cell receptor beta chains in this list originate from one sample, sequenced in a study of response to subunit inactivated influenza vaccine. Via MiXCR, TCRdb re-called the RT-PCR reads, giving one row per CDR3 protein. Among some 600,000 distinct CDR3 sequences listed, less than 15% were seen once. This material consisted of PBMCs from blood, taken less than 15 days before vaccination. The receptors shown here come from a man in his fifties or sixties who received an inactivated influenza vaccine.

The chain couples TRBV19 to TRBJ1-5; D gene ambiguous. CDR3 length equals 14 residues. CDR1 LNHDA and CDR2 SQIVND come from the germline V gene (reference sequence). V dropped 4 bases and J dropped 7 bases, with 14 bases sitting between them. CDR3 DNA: TGTGCCAGTAGTAGCGCTGGGGTCAGGCAGCCCCAGCATTTT. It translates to CASSSAGVRQPQHF.

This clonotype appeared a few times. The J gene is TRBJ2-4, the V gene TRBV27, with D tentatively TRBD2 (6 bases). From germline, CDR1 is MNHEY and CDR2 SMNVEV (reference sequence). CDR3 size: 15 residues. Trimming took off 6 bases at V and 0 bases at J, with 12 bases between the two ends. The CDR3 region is CASRAIGGAKNIQYF. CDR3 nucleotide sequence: TGTGCCAGCAGGGCTATCGGGGGAGCCAAAAACATTCAGTACTTC.

This CDR3 is CASSLVGLVDYEQYF. CDR3 sequence (DNA): TGCGCCAGCAGCTTGGTGGGACTAGTGGATTACGAGCAGTACTTC. The chain joins TRBV5-1 to TRBJ2-7; 8 bases align to TRBD2. Germline lookup yields CDR1 SGHRS and CDR2 YFSETQ. The CDR3 consists of 15 residues. The J segment lost 4 bases and the V segment lost 0 bases, leaving 6 bases of the junction unmatched.

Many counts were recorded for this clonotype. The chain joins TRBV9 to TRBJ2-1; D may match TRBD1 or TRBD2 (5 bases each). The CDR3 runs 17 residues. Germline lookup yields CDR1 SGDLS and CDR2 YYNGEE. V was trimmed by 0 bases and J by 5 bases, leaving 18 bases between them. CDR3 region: CASSVAVETRGDNEQFF. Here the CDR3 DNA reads TGTGCCAGCAGCGTAGCTGTAGAGACCCGAGGGGACAATGAGCAGTTCTTC.

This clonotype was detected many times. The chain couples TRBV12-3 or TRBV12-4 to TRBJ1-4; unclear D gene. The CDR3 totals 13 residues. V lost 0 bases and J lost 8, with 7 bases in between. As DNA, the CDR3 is TGTGCCAGCAGTTTAGCAGGGCGCGAAAAACTGTTTTTT. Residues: CASSLAGREKLFF.

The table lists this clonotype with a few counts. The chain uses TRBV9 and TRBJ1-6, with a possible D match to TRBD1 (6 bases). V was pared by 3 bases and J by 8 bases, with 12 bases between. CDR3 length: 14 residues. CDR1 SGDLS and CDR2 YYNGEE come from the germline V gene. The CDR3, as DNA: TGTGCCAGCAGCGGACAGGCGGCTGATTCACCCCTCCACTTT. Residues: CASSGQAADSPLHF.

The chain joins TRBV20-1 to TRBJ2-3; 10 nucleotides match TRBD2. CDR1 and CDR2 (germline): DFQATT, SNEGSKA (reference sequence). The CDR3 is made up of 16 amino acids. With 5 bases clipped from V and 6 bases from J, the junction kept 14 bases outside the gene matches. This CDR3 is CSAASGTSDELDTQYF. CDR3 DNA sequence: TGCAGTGCTGCCTCCGGGACTAGCGACGAGTTGGATACGCAGTATTTT.

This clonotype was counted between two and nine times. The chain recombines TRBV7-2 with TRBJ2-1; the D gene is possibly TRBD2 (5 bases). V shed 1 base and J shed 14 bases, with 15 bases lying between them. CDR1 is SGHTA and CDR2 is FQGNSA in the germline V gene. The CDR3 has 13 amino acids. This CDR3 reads CASSLVRRDWEFF. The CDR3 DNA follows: TGTGCCAGCAGCTTAGTTCGACGGGATTGGGAGTTCTTC.

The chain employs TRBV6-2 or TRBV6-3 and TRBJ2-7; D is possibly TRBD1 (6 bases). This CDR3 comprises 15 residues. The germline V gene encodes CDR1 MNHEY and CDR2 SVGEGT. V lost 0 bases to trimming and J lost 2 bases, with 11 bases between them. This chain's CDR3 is CASSYSKGVAYEQYF. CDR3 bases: TGTGCCAGCAGTTACTCGAAGGGGGTAGCCTACGAGCAGTACTTC.

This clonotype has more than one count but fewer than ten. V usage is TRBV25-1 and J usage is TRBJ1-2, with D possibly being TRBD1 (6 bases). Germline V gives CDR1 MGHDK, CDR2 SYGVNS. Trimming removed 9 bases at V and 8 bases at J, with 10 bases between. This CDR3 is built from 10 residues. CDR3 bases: TGTGCCAGAGGAACAGGGGGCTACACCTTC. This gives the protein CARGTGGYTF.

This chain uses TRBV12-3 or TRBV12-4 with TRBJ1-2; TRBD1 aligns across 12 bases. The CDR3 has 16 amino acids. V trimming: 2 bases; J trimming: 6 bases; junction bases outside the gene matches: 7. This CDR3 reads CASSLTGTGGFNGYTF. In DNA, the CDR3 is TGTGCCAGCAGTTTAACCGGGACAGGGGGCTTCAATGGCTACACCTTC.

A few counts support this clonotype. As DNA, the CDR3 is TGTGCCAGCCTTACCGGGGAAATAGGCTACACCTTC. Its protein product is CASLTGEIGYTF. This chain connects TRBV19 to TRBJ1-2; D is undetermined. From germline, CDR1 is LNHDA and CDR2 SQIVND (reference sequence). The CDR3 sequence is 12 residues long. Trimming shortened V by 9 bases and J by 8 bases, and 16 bases separated the two germline ends.

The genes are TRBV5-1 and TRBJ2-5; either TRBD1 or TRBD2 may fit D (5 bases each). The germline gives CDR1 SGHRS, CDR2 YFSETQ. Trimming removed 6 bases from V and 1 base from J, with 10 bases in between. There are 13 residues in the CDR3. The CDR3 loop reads CASTLGPQETQYF. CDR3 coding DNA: TGCGCCAGCACTTTGGGACCCCAAGAGACCCAGTACTTC.

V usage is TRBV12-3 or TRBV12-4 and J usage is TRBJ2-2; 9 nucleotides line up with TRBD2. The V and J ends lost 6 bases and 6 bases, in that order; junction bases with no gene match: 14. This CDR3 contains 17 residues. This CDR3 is CASSSGGTSQFPGELFF. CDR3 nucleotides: TGTGCCAGCAGCTCGGGGGGGACTAGCCAATTTCCCGGGGAGCTGTTTTTT.

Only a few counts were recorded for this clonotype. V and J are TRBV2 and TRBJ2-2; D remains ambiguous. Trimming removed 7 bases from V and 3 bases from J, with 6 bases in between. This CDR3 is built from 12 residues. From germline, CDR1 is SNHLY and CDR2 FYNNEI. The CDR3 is CASTTDTGELFF. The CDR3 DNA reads TGTGCCAGCACAACCGACACCGGGGAGCTGTTTTTT.

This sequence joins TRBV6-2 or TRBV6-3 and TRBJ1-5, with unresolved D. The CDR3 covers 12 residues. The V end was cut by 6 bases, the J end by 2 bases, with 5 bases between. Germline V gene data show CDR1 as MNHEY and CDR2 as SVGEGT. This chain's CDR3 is CASRTRNQPQHF. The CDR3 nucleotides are TGTGCCAGCAGGACGCGCAATCAGCCCCAGCATTTT.

The CDR3 region is CASSVGQGNNSPLHF. CDR3 bases: TGCGCCAGCAGCGTCGGACAAGGCAATAATTCACCCCTCCACTTT. This sequence joins TRBV5-1 and TRBJ1-6, with D perhaps matching TRBD1 (5 bases). The V gene's germline CDR1 is SGHRS and CDR2 YFSETQ. The CDR3 has 15 residues. Trimming pared 4 bases from V and 5 bases from J, leaving 13 bases between.

The chain's CDR3 is CASRTTGGDTQYF. In DNA, the CDR3 is TGTGCCAGCAGAACCACAGGAGGAGATACGCAGTATTTT. The chain has TRBV3-1 and TRBJ2-3; possibly TRBD1 or TRBD2 for D (5 bases each). V lost 6 bases, J lost 5 bases, and 12 bases lay in between. The CDR3 loop spans 13 amino acids. Germline V gene data show CDR1 as LGHDT and CDR2 as YNNKEL (reference sequence).

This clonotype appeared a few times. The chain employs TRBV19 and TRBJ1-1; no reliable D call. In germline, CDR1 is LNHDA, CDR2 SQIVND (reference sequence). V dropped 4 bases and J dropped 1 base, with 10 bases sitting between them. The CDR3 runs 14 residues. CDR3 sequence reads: CASSKLSQNTEAFF. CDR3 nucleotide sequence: TGTGCCAGTAGTAAGTTGAGCCAGAACACTGAAGCTTTCTTT.

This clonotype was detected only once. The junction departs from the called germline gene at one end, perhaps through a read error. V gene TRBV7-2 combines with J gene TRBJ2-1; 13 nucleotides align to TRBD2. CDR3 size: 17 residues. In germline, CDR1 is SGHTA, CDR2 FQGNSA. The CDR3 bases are TGTGCCAGTCAGGGGACTAGCGGGAAAGGTTCCTACAATGAGCAGCTCTTC. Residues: CASQGTSGKGSYNEQLF.

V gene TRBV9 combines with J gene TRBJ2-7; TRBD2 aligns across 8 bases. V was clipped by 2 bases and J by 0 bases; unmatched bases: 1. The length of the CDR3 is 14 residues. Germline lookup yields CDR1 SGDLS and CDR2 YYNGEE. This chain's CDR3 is CASSVSGVSYEQYF. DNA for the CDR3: TGTGCCAGCAGCGTTAGCGGGGTCTCCTACGAGCAGTACTTC. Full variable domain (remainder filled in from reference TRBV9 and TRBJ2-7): DSGVTQTPKHLITATGQRVTLRCSPRSGDLSVYWYQQSLDQGLQFLIQYYNGEERAKGNILERFSAQQFPDLHSELNLSSLELGDSALYFCASSVSGVSYEQYFGPGTRLTVT.

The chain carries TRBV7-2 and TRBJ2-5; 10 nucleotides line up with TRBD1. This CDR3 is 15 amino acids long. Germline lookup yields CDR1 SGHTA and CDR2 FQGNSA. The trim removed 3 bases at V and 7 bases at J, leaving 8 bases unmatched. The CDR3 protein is CASSLTRGQGGTQYF. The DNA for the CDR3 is TGTGCCAGCAGCTTGACGCGTGGACAGGGGGGGACCCAGTACTTC.

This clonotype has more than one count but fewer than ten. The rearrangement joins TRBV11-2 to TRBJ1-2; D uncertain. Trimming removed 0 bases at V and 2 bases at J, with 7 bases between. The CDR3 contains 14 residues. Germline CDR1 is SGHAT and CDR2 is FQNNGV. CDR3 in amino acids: CASSLEAGNYGYTF. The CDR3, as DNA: TGTGCCAGCAGCTTAGAAGCGGGGAACTATGGCTACACCTTC. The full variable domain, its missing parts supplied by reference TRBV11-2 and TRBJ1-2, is EAGVAQSPRYKIIEKRQSVAFWCNPISGHATLYWYQQILGQGPKLLIQFQNNGVVDDSQLPKDRFSAERLKGVDSTLKIQPAKLEDSAVYLCASSLEAGNYGYTFGSGTRLTVV.

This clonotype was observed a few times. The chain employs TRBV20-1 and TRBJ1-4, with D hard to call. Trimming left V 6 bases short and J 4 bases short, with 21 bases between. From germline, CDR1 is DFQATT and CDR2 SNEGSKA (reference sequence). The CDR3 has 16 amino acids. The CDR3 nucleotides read TGCAGTGCGCCCGCCCCAGGTGGGGTCATTAATGAAAAACTGTTTTTT. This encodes CSAPAPGGVINEKLFF.